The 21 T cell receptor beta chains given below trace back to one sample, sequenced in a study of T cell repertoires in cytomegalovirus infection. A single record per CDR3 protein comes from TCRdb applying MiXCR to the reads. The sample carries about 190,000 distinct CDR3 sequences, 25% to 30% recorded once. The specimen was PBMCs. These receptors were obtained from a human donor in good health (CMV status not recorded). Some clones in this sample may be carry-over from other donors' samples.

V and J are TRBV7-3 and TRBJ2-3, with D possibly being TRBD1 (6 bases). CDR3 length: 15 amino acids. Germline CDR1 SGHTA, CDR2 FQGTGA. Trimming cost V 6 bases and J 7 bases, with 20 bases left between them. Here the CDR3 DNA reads TGTGCCAGCAGTCCCTCAGGGGTTTCGGCGAATACGCAGTATTTT. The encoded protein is CASSPSGVSANTQYF.

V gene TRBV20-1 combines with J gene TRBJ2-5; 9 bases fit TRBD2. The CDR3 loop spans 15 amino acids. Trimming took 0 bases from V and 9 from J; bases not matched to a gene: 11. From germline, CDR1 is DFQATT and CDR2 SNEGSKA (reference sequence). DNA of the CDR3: TGCAGTGCTAGAGATGAGGCGGGGGGGCCCAGGGCCCAGTACTTC. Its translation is CSARDEAGGPRAQYF.

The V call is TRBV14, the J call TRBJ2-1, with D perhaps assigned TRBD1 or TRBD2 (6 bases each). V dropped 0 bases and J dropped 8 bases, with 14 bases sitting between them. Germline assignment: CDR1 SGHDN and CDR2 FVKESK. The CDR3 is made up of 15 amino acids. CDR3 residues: CASSQDPGANDEQFF. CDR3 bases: TGTGCCAGCAGCCAAGATCCGGGGGCAAACGATGAGCAGTTCTTC.

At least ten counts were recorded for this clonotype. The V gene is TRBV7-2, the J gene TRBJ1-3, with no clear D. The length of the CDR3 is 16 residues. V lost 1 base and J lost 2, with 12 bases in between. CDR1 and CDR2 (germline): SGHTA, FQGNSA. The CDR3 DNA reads TGTGCCAGCAGCTTAGGAAGAGACGGCGCTGGAAACACCATATATTTT. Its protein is CASSLGRDGAGNTIYF.

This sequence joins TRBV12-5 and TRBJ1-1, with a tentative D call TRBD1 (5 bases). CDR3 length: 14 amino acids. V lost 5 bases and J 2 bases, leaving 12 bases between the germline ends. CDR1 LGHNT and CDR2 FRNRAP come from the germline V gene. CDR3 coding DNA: TGTGCTAGTGGTCCGGGGCCGATTAACACTGAAGCTTTCTTT. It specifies CASGPGPINTEAFF. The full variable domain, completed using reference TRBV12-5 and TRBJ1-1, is DARVTQTPRHKVTEMGQEVTMRCQPILGHNTVFWYRQTMMQGLELLAYFRNRAPLDDSGMPKDRFSAEMPDATLATLKIQPSEPRDSAVYFCASGPGPINTEAFFGQGTRLTVV.

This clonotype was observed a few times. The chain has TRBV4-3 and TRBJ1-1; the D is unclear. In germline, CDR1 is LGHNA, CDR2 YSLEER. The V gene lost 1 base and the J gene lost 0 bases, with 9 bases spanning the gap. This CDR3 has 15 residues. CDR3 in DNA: TGCGCCAGCAGCCAAGTCGGACGGTTGAACACTGAAGCTTTCTTT. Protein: CASSQVGRLNTEAFF.

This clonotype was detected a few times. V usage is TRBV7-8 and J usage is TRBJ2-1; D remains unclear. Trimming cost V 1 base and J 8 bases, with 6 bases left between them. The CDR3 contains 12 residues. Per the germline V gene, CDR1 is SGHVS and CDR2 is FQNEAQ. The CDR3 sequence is CASSLGWDEQFF. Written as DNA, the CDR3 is TGTGCCAGCAGCTTAGGGTGGGATGAGCAGTTCTTC.

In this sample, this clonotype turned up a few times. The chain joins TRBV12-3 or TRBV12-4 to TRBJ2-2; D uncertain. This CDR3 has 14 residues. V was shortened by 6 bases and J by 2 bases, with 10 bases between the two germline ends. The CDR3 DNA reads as TGTGCCAGCAGGGAGCAGGATAACACCGGGGAGCTGTTTTTT. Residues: CASREQDNTGELFF.

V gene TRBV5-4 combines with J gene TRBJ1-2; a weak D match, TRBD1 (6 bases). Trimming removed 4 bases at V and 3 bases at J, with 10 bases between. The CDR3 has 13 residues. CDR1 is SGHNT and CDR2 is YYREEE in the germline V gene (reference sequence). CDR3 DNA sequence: TGTGCCAGCAGCCGGGACAATGACTATGGCTACACCTTC. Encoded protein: CASSRDNDYGYTF.

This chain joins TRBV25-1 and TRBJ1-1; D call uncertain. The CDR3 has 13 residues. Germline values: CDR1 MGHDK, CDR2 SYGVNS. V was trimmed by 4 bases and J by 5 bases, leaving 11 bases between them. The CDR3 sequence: CASSVMFHTEAFF. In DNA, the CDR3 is TGTGCCAGCAGTGTTATGTTCCATACTGAAGCTTTCTTT.

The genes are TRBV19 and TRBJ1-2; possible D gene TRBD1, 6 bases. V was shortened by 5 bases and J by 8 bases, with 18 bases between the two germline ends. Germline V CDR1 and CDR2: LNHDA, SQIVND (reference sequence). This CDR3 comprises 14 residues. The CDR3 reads CASSPSGAMIGYTF. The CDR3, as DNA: TGTGCCAGTAGTCCCTCGGGGGCGATGATCGGCTACACCTTC.

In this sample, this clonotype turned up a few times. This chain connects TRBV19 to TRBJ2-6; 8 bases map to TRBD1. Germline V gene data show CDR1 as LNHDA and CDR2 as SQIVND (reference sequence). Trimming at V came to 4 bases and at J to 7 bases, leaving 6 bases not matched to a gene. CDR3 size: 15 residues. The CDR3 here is CASSSRQGIANVLTF. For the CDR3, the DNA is TGTGCCAGTAGTAGCAGACAGGGGATTGCCAACGTCCTGACTTTC.

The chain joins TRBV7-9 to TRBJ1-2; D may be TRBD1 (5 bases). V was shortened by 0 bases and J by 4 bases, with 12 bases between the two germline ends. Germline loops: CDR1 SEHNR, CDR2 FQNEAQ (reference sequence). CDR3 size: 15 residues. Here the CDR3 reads CASSLAGALGYGYTF. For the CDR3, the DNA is TGTGCCAGCAGCTTAGCAGGGGCGCTCGGCTATGGCTACACCTTC.

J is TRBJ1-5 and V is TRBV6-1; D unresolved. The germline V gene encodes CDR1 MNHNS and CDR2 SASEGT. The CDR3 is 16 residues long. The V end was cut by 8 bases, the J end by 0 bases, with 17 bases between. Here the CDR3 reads CASGWTGTLSNQPQHF. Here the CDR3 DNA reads TGTGCCAGCGGCTGGACGGGTACCCTTAGCAATCAGCCCCAGCATTTT.

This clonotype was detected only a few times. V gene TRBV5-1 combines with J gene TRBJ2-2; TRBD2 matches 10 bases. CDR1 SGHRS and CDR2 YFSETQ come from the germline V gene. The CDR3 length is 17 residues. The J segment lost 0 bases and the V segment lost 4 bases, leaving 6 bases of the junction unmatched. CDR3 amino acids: CASSKRGGTANTGELFF. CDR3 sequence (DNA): TGCGCCAGCAGCAAGCGGGGGGGTACCGCGAACACCGGGGAGCTGTTTTTT.

For the CDR3, the DNA is TGCAGCGTTTCTGAGGGAGATACGCAGTATTTT. It encodes CSVSEGDTQYF. This rearrangement joins TRBV29-1 to TRBJ2-3, with D maybe TRBD2 (5 bases). V was cut by 5 bases and J by 5 bases, with 8 bases left in between. Germline CDR1 SQVTM, CDR2 ANQGSEA. The CDR3 is 11 residues long.

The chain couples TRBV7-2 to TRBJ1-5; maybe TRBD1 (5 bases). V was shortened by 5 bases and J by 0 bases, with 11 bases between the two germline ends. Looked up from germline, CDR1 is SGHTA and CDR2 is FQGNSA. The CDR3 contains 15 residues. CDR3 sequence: CASSPRGISNQPQHF. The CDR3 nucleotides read TGTGCCAGCAGCCCCCGGGGCATTAGCAATCAGCCCCAGCATTTT. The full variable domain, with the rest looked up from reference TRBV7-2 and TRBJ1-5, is GAGVSQSPSNKVTEKGKDVELRCDPISGHTALYWYRQSLGQGLEFLIYFQGNSAPDKSGLPSDRFSAERTGGSVSTLTIQRTQQEDSAVYLCASSPRGISNQPQHFGDGTRLSIL.

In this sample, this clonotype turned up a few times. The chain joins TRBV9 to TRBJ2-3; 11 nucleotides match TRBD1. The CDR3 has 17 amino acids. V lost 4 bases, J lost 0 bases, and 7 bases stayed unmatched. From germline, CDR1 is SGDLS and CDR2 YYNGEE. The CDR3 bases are TGTGCCAGCAGCCCAGCCGGGACAGGGGGTAGCACAGATACGCAGTATTTT. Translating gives CASSPAGTGGSTDTQYF.

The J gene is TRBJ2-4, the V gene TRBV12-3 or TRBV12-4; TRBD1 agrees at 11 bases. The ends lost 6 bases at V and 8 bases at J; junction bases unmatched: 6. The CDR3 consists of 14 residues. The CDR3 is CASSPGTGGHIQYF. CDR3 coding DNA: TGTGCCAGCAGCCCCGGGACAGGGGGACACATTCAGTACTTC.

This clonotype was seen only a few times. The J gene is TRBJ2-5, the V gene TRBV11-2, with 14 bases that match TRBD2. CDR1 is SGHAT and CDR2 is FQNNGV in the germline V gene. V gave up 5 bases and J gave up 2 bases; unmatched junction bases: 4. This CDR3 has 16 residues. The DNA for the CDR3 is TGTGCCAGCAGCCCGGGACTAGCGGGGGTTCAAGAGACCCAGTACTTC. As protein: CASSPGLAGVQETQYF.

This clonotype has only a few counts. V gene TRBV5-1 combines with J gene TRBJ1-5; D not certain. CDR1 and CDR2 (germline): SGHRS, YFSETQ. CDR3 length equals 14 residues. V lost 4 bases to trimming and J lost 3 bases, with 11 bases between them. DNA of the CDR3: TGCGCCAGCAGCCTGGACGGATTCAATCAGCCCCAGCATTTT. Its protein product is CASSLDGFNQPQHF.